The 9 T cell receptor beta chains below were found in one sample sequenced in a study of T cell repertoires in aging, cancer and after chemotherapy. Rearranged V-D-J TRB sequences were amplified with a mixed TRB-A/B primer pool. TCRdb fed the multiplex PCR reads into MiXCR, producing one record per CDR3 protein. The sample lists 1,200 to 1,500 distinct CDR3 sequences; roughly 46% were seen once. Amplification of TCR beta used genomic DNA extracted from peripheral blood. The sample consisted of blood. These TCRs come from a human donor with a blood cancer.

V gene TRBV6-1 combines with J gene TRBJ2-7; the D gene could be TRBD1 or TRBD2 (5 bases each). Trimming removed 9 bases from V and 4 bases from J, with 10 bases in between. CDR1 and CDR2 (germline): MNHNS, SASEGT. This CDR3 has 11 amino acids. CDR3 amino acids: CASRGVYEQYF. CDR3 nucleotides: TGTGCCAGTCGAGGGGTGTACGAGCAGTACTTC.

This clonotype is medium-sized (0.01 to 0.1%). V gene TRBV5-1 combines with J gene TRBJ1-2; D is ambiguous. The germline V gene encodes CDR1 SGHRS and CDR2 YFSETQ. Trimming removed 4 bases at V and 1 base at J, with 11 bases between. CDR3 length: 14 amino acids. Here the CDR3 reads CASSLTTNNYGYTF. For the CDR3, the DNA is TGCGCCAGCAGCCTGACGACCAATAACTATGGCTACACCTTC.

This clonotype rates as large (0.1 to 1%). The CDR3 protein is CASSNRAANTGELFF. The CDR3 DNA reads TGTGCCAGTAGCAACAGGGCCGCGAACACCGGGGAGCTGTTTTTT. This sequence joins TRBV19 and TRBJ2-2; possibly TRBD1 for D (6 bases). The CDR3 is 15 amino acids. Trimming cost V 6 bases and J 0 bases, with 11 bases left between them. The V gene's germline CDR1 is LNHDA and CDR2 SQIVND (reference sequence). The whole variable domain, remainder taken from reference TRBV19 and TRBJ2-2, is DGGITQSPKYLFRKEGQNVTLSCEQNLNHDAMYWYRQDPGQGLRLIYYSQIVNDFQKGDIAEGYSVSREKKESFPLTVTSAQKNPTAFYLCASSNRAANTGELFFGEGSRLTVL.

The CDR3 DNA follows: TGCAGCGTTGGCAGAGCAGATACGCAGTATTTT. It encodes CSVGRADTQYF. The chain couples TRBV29-1 to TRBJ2-3; D uncertain. The germline CDR1 and CDR2 sequences are SQVTM and ANQGSEA. The CDR3 has 11 amino acids. Between the trimmed V and J ends, which lost 4 bases and 4 bases, there was a span of 6 bases.

The chain joins TRBV15 to TRBJ2-2; no firm D call. Looked up from germline, CDR1 is LNHNV and CDR2 is YYDKDF (reference sequence). V lost 4 bases to trimming and J lost 5 bases, with 8 bases between them. This CDR3 has 13 residues. CDR3 loop: CATSTPRTGELFF. CDR3 nucleotides: TGTGCCACCAGCACTCCGCGGACCGGGGAGCTGTTTTTT.

This clonotype was counted a single time. V gene TRBV19 combines with J gene TRBJ2-7, with D possibly TRBD2 on 6 matching bases. The germline gives CDR1 LNHDA, CDR2 SQIVND (reference sequence). The V and J ends lost 4 bases and 3 bases respectively, with 10 bases between them. CDR3 length equals 13 residues. The CDR3 protein is CASSTFSGYEQYF. For the CDR3, the DNA is TGTGCCAGTAGTACGTTTAGCGGCTACGAGCAGTACTTC.

V usage is TRBV6-5 and J usage is TRBJ1-5; tentatively, D is TRBD1 (5 bases). The germline V and J ends were trimmed by 4 bases and 6 bases, with 19 bases remaining between them. CDR1 MNHEY and CDR2 SVGAGI come from the germline V gene. This CDR3 spans 16 amino acids. The CDR3 nucleotides read TGTGCCAGCAGTTCCCCGGGACGGAGGTATAGTCAGCCCCAGCATTTT. This encodes CASSSPGRRYSQPQHF.

The chain uses TRBV28 and TRBJ2-7; 10 bases fit TRBD2. After removal of 5 bases from V and 4 bases from J, the junction contained 14 bases not matched to a gene. CDR1 and CDR2 from the germline V gene are MDHEN and SYDVKM. The CDR3 has 17 amino acids. This chain's CDR3 is CASSLEREGLGSYEQYF. DNA for the CDR3: TGTGCCAGCAGTCTGGAGCGGGAGGGCCTTGGGTCATACGAGCAGTACTTC.

Sample share makes this clonotype large. The chain couples TRBV6-1 to TRBJ2-3, with 11 bases fitting TRBD2. Trimming took 3 bases from V and 2 from J; bases not matched to a gene: 7. CDR3 length equals 17 residues. The germline gives CDR1 MNHNS, CDR2 SASEGT. As DNA, the CDR3 is TGTGCCAGCAGTGAGAGTATAGCGGGAGGGGTCACAGATACGCAGTATTTT. Protein product: CASSESIAGGVTDTQYF.